This T cell receptor (beta chain) is drawn from a study of blood T cell repertoires in COVID-19 (dated by TCRdb to about 2020). In terms of the full investigation: Recovered participants in ImmuneRACE Cohort 3 were defined by two consecutive negative NP/OP PCR tests, clearance by a healthcare professional, or resolution of symptoms. Samples from collaborators originated in the United States, Italy and Spain and spanned both the acute and convalescent phases of COVID-19. The repertoires were released in a freely available public database intended as a resource for research on the immune response to SARS-CoV-2. The samples were drawn from the first 160 participants of the ongoing ImmuneRACE study and from 950 to 1,500 subjects provided by 6 global collaborators. The prospective study material was composed of cDNA or gDNA derived from T cells, B-cell-depleted T cells, or PBMCs. Where available, HLA class I and class II types were taken from metadata supplied by the sample provider and were not determined by assay-based typing. The sample metadata nearly always contained a de-identified subject ID, COVID-19 status, age in years and sex. Subjects who had been exposed to COVID-19, were actively infected with it, or had recovered from it provided the deeply sampled blood TCRbeta repertoires that made up the dataset.

Participants in the prospective study were aged about 18 to 95 years, lived in some 24 United States geographic areas, and enrolled through a virtual design. To assign participants to cohorts, the prospective study relied on clinical history that participants themselves reported in a screening survey and a study questionnaire. In the prospective study, mobile phlebotomists collected whole blood, serum and a nasopharyngeal or oropharyngeal swab from each participant. Over a 2-month period, participants in the prospective study had the option of providing additional blood draws and questionnaires. Before DNA extraction, blood samples from the prospective study were shipped at room temperature or frozen. The immunoSEQ Assay, a bias-controlled multiplex PCR, was used to amplify TCRbeta CDR3 regions from genomic DNA. In the authors' own workflow: The number of nucleated cells in each sample was estimated by amplification of reference gene primers within the assay. Sequence reads were collapsed and filtered to measure the absolute abundance of every unique TCRbeta CDR3 rearrangement. Productive Simpson clonality was computed per sample as the square root of Simpson's diversity index over productive rearrangements. TCRdb holds this immuneACCESS table with in-frame rearrangements only. Some clones are missing; in checked studies, unresolved V genes explain under half, and the rest has no known cause. That table gives V, J and clone size, and the DNA gave D and trimming. For this sample the table gives about 400,000 clones, of which over 75% were detected only once. More than 1.5% of the sample goes to the ten largest clones.

What the research found in general, with its limitations: The quantity of clinical and demographic metadata differed by source and by participant and was supplied without curation.

This clone was picked up a small number of times. No antigen is known for it. The sample holds no much larger clone one base away, and base qualities are not on file. Trimming accounts for 3 bases at V and 4 bases at J, while the number of junction bases matched to no gene is 4. Its CDR3 holds 14 amino acids, cysteine through phenylalanine. Only CDR3 DNA is held: 42 bases, read in frame from base 1. CDR1 and CDR2, looked up from the germline V gene, are SGDLS and YYNGEE. Specimen: PBMCs or T cells enriched from blood (not recorded which). The receptor comes from a man aged 35-49 years in a cohort exposed to, infected with or recovered from COVID-19 (not recorded which). The rearranged chain carries TRBV9 and TRBJ2-7; 10 central bases correspond to TRBD1. The DNA is as follows: TGTGCCAGCAGCGGAAGACAGGGGGCATACGAGCAGTACTTC. It is translated as CASSGRQGAYEQYF.